The entry that follows covers one TCR beta chain sequence. The data are from a study of blood T cell repertoires in COVID-19. Measured with immunoSEQ multiplex PCR; TCRdb has only the in-frame clones, and not every one. Among 65,000 to 85,000 clones listed, around 87% were seen once. This CDR3 region has 14 residues. The origin of this receptor is a woman aged 18-29 years with acute or convalescent COVID-19. The rearrangement uses TRBV21-1 and TRBJ1-2. TRBV21-1 is a known pseudogene. Sequencing was done on a sample of peripheral blood. CDR3 region: CASTEETGIESYTF. The DNA for the CDR3 is TGTGCCAGCACCGAAGAGACTGGCATTGAAAGCTACACCTTC.